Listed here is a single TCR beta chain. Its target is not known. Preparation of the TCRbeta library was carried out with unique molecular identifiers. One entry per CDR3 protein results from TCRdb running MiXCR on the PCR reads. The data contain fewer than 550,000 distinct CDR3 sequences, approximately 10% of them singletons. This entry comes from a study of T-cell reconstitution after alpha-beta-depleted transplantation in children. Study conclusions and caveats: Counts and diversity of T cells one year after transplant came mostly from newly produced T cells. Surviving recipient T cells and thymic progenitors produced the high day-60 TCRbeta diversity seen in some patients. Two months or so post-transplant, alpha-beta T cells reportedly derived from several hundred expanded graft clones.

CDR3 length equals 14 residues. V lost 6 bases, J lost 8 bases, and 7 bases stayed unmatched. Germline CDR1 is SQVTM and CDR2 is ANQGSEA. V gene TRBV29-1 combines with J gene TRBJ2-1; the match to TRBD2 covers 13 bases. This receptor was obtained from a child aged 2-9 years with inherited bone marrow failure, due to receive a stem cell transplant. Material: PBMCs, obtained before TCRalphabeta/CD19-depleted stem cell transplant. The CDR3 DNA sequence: TGCAGCGTCGGAAGGACTAGCGGGAGCCATGAGCAGTTCTTC. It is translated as CSVGRTSGSHEQFF.